This T cell receptor (beta chain) originates from a study of blood T cell repertoires in COVID-19. The protocol was immunoSEQ multiplex PCR, while the TCRdb copy is restricted to in-frame clones and leaves out a portion. This table has some 200,000 clones, 85% to 90% appearing once. This clone has just one count. This CDR3 is built from 15 residues. The junction had 4 bases not matched to a gene; V was cut back by 5 bases and J by 2 bases. CDR1 and CDR2 from the germline V gene are SGHTA and FQGNSA. This TCR was sampled from a man aged 40-49 years with active or convalescent COVID-19. The V and J genes are TRBV7-2 and TRBJ1-4; 8 bases are shared with TRBD1. What was sequenced was peripheral blood. The CDR3 loop reads CASSLGQATNEKLFF. The CDR3 DNA reads TGTGCCAGCAGCCTGGGACAGGCCACTAATGAAAAACTGTTTTTT.